A single sample gave rise to the 20 T cell receptor beta chains below, sequenced in a study of blood T cell repertoires in COVID-19. Repertoires were generated with immunoSEQ multiplex PCR, while TCRdb's copy carries only in-frame clones and drops some. The data show about 180,000 clones, 86% seen once. The sequencing sample was made of peripheral blood. These receptors were taken from a man aged 50 or older with active or convalescent COVID-19.

J is TRBJ2-7 and V is TRBV10-3; maybe TRBD2 (6 bases). The germline CDR1 and CDR2 sequences are ENHRY and SYGVKD. The CDR3 spans 12 residues. V lost 2 bases and J lost 4, with 6 bases in between. In DNA, the CDR3 is TGTGCCATCAGTGAGGGGGGGTACGAGCAGTACTTC. This translates into CAISEGGYEQYF.

The V gene is TRBV28, the J gene TRBJ2-7; no reliable D call. Germline loops: CDR1 MDHEN, CDR2 SYDVKM. V was shortened by 2 bases and J by 4 bases, with 18 bases between the two germline ends. The CDR3 is made up of 16 amino acids. In DNA form, the CDR3 reads TGTGCCAGCAGTTTAGGGTCGGGTTTTTTCTTTTACGAGCAGTACTTC. Its translation: CASSLGSGFFFYEQYF.

The V gene is TRBV11-2, the J gene TRBJ2-3; D might be TRBD2 (6 bases). This CDR3 has 16 amino acids. Germline V CDR1 and CDR2: SGHAT, FQNNGV. Trimming removed 5 bases at V and 2 bases at J, with 17 bases between. CDR3 in DNA: TGTGCCAGCAGCCCCCGGCATGAGCGGGCCACAGATACGCAGTATTTT. Its translation: CASSPRHERATDTQYF.

V usage is TRBV27 and J usage is TRBJ2-1, with 12 bases identical to TRBD2. Germline assignment: CDR1 MNHEY and CDR2 SMNVEV (reference sequence). CDR3 length: 18 residues. J lost 0 bases, V lost 4 bases, and 7 bases had no gene match. The CDR3 DNA follows: TGTGCCAGCAGTTCTACCCCTAGCGGGGGGGCCTCCTACAATGAGCAGTTCTTC. Protein sequence: CASSSTPSGGASYNEQFF.

The chain uses TRBV29-1 and TRBJ1-2; TRBD1 matches 8 bases. Germline V gives CDR1 SQVTM, CDR2 ANQGSEA. J lost 5 bases, V lost 1 base, and 6 bases had no gene match. The CDR3 spans 14 residues. The CDR3 loop reads CSVEGGQGSYGYTF. In DNA, the CDR3 is TGCAGCGTTGAAGGAGGACAGGGAAGTTATGGCTACACCTTC.

J is TRBJ2-4 and V is TRBV6-2 or TRBV6-3, with TRBD1 matching 7 bases. Germline V gene lookup returns CDR1 MNHEY and CDR2 SVGEGT. The CDR3 is made up of 16 amino acids. The ends lost 2 bases at V and 2 bases at J; junction bases unmatched: 6. DNA of the CDR3: TGTGCCAGCAGTTACAGAGACAGGGAACCCAAAAACATTCAGTACTTC. Its translation is CASSYRDREPKNIQYF.

The J gene is TRBJ2-5, the V gene TRBV20-1; D gene ambiguous. V was trimmed by 0 bases and J by 10 bases, leaving 6 bases between them. The CDR3 has 10 residues. Germline V gene data show CDR1 as DFQATT and CDR2 as SNEGSKA (reference sequence). This CDR3 reads CSARDVIQYF. CDR3 in DNA: TGCAGTGCTAGAGATGTAATCCAGTACTTC.

The J gene is TRBJ2-1, the V gene TRBV19, with 8 bases lining up with TRBD1. V lost 4 bases to trimming and J lost 3 bases; unmatched junction nucleotides: 14. This CDR3 has 18 amino acids. Germline CDR1 is LNHDA and CDR2 is SQIVND (reference sequence). The CDR3 sequence: CASSTDRGPRPYYNEQFF. The DNA of the CDR3 is TGTGCCAGTAGTACCGACAGGGGCCCGCGCCCTTACTACAATGAGCAGTTCTTC. Combining the CDR3 with reference TRBV19 and TRBJ2-1 gives the whole variable domain DGGITQSPKYLFRKEGQNVTLSCEQNLNHDAMYWYRQDPGQGLRLIYYSQIVNDFQKGDIAEGYSVSREKKESFPLTVTSAQKNPTAFYLCASSTDRGPRPYYNEQFFGPGTRLTVL.

This clone was observed a handful of times. V is TRBV29-1 and J is TRBJ1-1; D is unresolved. Germline lookup yields CDR1 SQVTM and CDR2 ANQGSEA. The V gene lost 6 bases and the J gene lost 0 bases, with 14 bases spanning the gap. The CDR3 consists of 14 residues. The CDR3 coding sequence is TGCAGCGTCCCACTGGGAGCCATGAACACTGAAGCTTTCTTT. Translating gives CSVPLGAMNTEAFF. The full variable domain, its missing parts supplied by reference TRBV29-1 and TRBJ1-1, is SAVISQKPSRDICQRGTSLTIQCQVDSQVTMMFWYRQQPGQSLTLIATANQGSEATYESGFVIDKFPISRPNLTFSTLTVSNMSPEDSSIYLCSVPLGAMNTEAFFGQGTRLTVV.

Only a few counts were recorded for this clone. This sequence joins TRBV4-3 and TRBJ2-7, with TRBD1 as a possible D gene (5 bases). V was cut by 1 base and J by 1 base, with 14 bases left in between. CDR1 is LGHNA and CDR2 is YSLEER in the germline V gene. The CDR3 is 16 amino acids. Written as DNA, the CDR3 is TGCGCCAGCAGCCAAGGGGCCCCCAGGGATTCCTACGAGCAGTACTTC. It translates to CASSQGAPRDSYEQYF.

CDR3 sequence reads: CASSLKTQAGSDTQYF. CDR3 bases: TGTGCCAGCAGCTTAAAGACTCAGGCGGGATCAGATACGCAGTATTTT. The V call is TRBV5-4, the J call TRBJ2-3, with TRBD2 as a possible D gene (6 bases). CDR3 length: 16 residues. The germline CDR1 and CDR2 sequences are SGHNT and YYREEE (reference sequence). V lost 2 bases to trimming and J lost 4 bases, with 17 bases between them. Filled out from reference TRBV5-4 and TRBJ2-3, the complete variable domain reads ETGVTQSPTHLIKTRGQQVTLRCSSQSGHNTVSWYQQALGQGPQFIFQYYREEENGRGNFPPRFSGLQFPNYSSELNVNALELDDSALYLCASSLKTQAGSDTQYFGPGTRLTVL.

The V call is TRBV6-2 or TRBV6-3, the J call TRBJ2-7; 11 nucleotides agree with TRBD2. Germline V CDR1 and CDR2: MNHEY, SVGEGT. CDR3 length: 14 amino acids. The V segment lost 2 bases and the J segment 5 bases; nucleotides outside the gene matches: 2. This CDR3 is CASSYGTSGHEQYF. CDR3 DNA sequence: TGTGCCAGCAGTTACGGGACTAGCGGCCACGAGCAGTACTTC.

V usage is TRBV12-3 or TRBV12-4 and J usage is TRBJ2-1; possible D gene TRBD1, 5 bases. This CDR3 is 12 amino acids long. V shed 6 bases and J shed 3 bases, with 6 bases lying between them. DNA of the CDR3: TGTGCCAGCAGACAGGTCTACAATGAGCAGTTCTTC. Translated, it gives CASRQVYNEQFF.

The chain recombines TRBV7-2 with TRBJ2-7, with unresolved D. Between the trimmed V and J ends, which lost 4 bases and 4 bases, there was a span of 17 bases. The CDR3 is 15 amino acids. Germline V gives CDR1 SGHTA, CDR2 FQGNSA. The CDR3 here is CASSSPGPMTYEQYF. As DNA, the CDR3 is TGTGCCAGCAGCTCCCCTGGGCCGATGACATACGAGCAGTACTTC.

In its sample, this clone was seen a few times. This sequence joins TRBV10-2 and TRBJ2-3; D is possibly TRBD2 (5 bases). The CDR3 totals 14 residues. Germline values: CDR1 WSHSY, CDR2 SAAADI. V was pared by 7 bases and J by 3 bases, with 14 bases between. CDR3 in amino acids: CASTPAALTDTQYF. CDR3 DNA: TGCGCCAGCACTCCAGCGGCCTTAACAGATACGCAGTATTTT.

This chain joins TRBV14 and TRBJ2-1; TRBD1 matches at 8 bases. Losses at the gene ends were 2 bases for V and 6 bases for J; bases not matched to a gene: 9. The CDR3 is made up of 16 amino acids. Germline V lookup: CDR1 SGHDN, CDR2 FVKESK. This chain's CDR3 is CASSQLQDRASNEQFF. CDR3 bases: TGTGCCAGCAGCCAACTCCAGGACAGGGCGTCCAATGAGCAGTTCTTC.

This sequence joins TRBV24-1 and TRBJ1-1; D not certain. V was shortened by 10 bases and J by 5 bases, with 13 bases between the two germline ends. This CDR3 is built from 12 residues. The germline V gene has CDR1 KGHDR and CDR2 SFDVKD. The DNA of the CDR3 is TGTGCCACACGCGGGTCCGGGACTGAAGCTTTCTTT. It specifies CATRGSGTEAFF.

The genes are TRBV7-6 and TRBJ2-7; D possibly corresponds to TRBD1 (5 bases). V was shortened by 5 bases and J by 2 bases, with 19 bases between the two germline ends. CDR3 size: 16 residues. The germline CDR1 and CDR2 sequences are SGHVS and FNYEAQ. CDR3 sequence reads: CASSPLLPVGAYEQYF. The CDR3, as DNA: TGTGCCAGCAGCCCACTTCTTCCGGTAGGGGCCTACGAGCAGTACTTC.

The J gene is TRBJ2-1, the V gene TRBV29-1; 9 nucleotides match TRBD1. This CDR3 comprises 14 residues. The V gene's germline CDR1 is SQVTM and CDR2 ANQGSEA. V was pared by 6 bases and J by 9 bases, with 12 bases of the junction left unmatched. The CDR3 here is CSVRSDRGGFEQFF. CDR3 bases: TGCAGCGTCCGTTCGGACAGGGGAGGGTTTGAGCAGTTCTTC.

The rearrangement links TRBV7-2 to TRBJ2-1, with D perhaps matching TRBD1 (6 bases). The CDR3 has 14 amino acids. V was pared by 2 bases and J by 6 bases, with 11 bases between. Germline V gene data show CDR1 as SGHTA and CDR2 as FQGNSA. CDR3 loop: CASSLLTGGNEQFF. CDR3 coding DNA: TGTGCCAGCAGCTTACTGACAGGAGGCAATGAGCAGTTCTTC.